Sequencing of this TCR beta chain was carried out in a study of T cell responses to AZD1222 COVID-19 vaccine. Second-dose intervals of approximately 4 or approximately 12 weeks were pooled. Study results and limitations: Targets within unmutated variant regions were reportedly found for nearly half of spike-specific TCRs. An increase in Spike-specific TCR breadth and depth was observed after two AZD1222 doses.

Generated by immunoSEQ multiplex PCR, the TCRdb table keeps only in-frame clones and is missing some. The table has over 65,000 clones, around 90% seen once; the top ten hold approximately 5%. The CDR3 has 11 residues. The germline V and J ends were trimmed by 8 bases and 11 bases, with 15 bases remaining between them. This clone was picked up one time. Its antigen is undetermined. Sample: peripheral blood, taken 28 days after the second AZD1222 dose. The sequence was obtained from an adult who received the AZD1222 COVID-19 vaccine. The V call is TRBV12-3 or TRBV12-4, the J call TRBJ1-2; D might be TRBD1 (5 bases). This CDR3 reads CASLGGLLYTF. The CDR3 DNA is TGTGCCAGCCTCGGGGGGTTGTTGTACACCTTC.